Each of the 5 T cell receptor beta chains below was sequenced from the same sample in a study of blood T cell repertoires in COVID-19. TCRdb keeps only in-frame clones here, not all; method: immunoSEQ multiplex PCR. Seen here are about 170,000 clones, 80% to 90% observed once, and the top ten hold roughly 2.5%. The sequencing input was peripheral blood. Receptor source: a woman of 80 years or more with COVID-19, enrolled during active disease.

This clone was picked up one time. V gene TRBV6-6 combines with J gene TRBJ2-1; 9 nucleotides match TRBD2. The V segment lost 5 bases and the J segment 1 base; nucleotides outside the gene matches: 3. CDR1 is MNHNY, CDR2 SVGAGI, per germline (reference sequence). There are 15 residues in the CDR3. CDR3 coding DNA: TGTGCCAGCAGTAGACTAGCGGTTTCCTACAATGAGCAGTTCTTC. Protein: CASSRLAVSYNEQFF.

V is TRBV20-1 and J is TRBJ2-3, with D perhaps matching TRBD2 (5 bases). The ends were cut back, 3 bases at V and 6 bases at J, with 10 bases in the middle. Germline V lookup: CDR1 DFQATT, CDR2 SNEGSKA (reference sequence). The CDR3 covers 12 residues. CDR3 loop: CSASDGGDTQYF. DNA of the CDR3: TGCAGTGCTAGTGACGGCGGGGATACGCAGTATTTT.

This sequence joins TRBV5-1 and TRBJ2-1, with D tentatively TRBD2 (5 bases). The CDR3 is made up of 15 amino acids. Germline assignment: CDR1 SGHRS and CDR2 YFSETQ. With 1 base removed from V and 10 bases from J, the gap between germline ends came to 18 bases. The CDR3 coding sequence is TGCGCCAGCAGCTTGACGTCAGCCCACCCGGGGGAGCAGTTCTTC. It yields the protein CASSLTSAHPGEQFF.

The rearrangement joins TRBV10-3 to TRBJ1-6; 7 bases align to TRBD1. Germline V gene lookup returns CDR1 ENHRY and CDR2 SYGVKD. Trimming removed 2 bases from V and 10 bases from J; junction bases left unmatched: 5. The CDR3 has 14 residues. The CDR3: CAISETGDGSPLHF. In nucleotides, the CDR3 is TGTGCCATCAGTGAGACAGGGGACGGGTCACCCCTCCACTTT.

In this sample, this clone turned up a few times. The chain combines TRBV7-2 with TRBJ2-7; possible D gene TRBD2, 6 bases. Germline V gene data show CDR1 as SGHTA and CDR2 as FQGNSA. CDR3 size: 16 residues. Trimming took 0 bases from V and 3 from J, leaving 15 bases between them. The DNA of the CDR3 is TGTGCCAGCAGCTTAGCGTTGACGGGAGAGAGCTACGAGCAGTACTTC. This codes for CASSLALTGESYEQYF.